This T cell receptor (beta chain) appears in the sequencing data of a study of shared clonotypes between healthy human individuals. V shed 0 bases, J shed 5 bases, and the junction held 4 bases outside the gene matches. The CDR3 extends over 15 amino acids. Germline-derived CDR1 and CDR2 are LGHNA and YNFKEQ. Only one count was recorded for this clone. The assay was immunoSEQ multiplex PCR, and TCRdb's table has in-frame clones only and misses some. Of 550,000 to 700,000 clones in the sample, 73% were seen once. Sequencing was performed on memory CD4+ T cells sorted from blood. Subset defined: CD45RA-negative fraction. The sequence was obtained from a young woman in good health. The V and J genes are TRBV4-2 and TRBJ1-5; 7 nucleotides match TRBD1. The CDR3 region is CASSQDRQGHQPQHF. The CDR3 DNA reads TGTGCCAGCAGCCAAGACCGACAGGGCCATCAGCCCCAGCATTTT.